Presented here are 3 T cell receptor beta chains from one specimen sequenced in a study of T cell responses to AZD1222 COVID-19 vaccine. Assay used: immunoSEQ multiplex PCR; TCRdb lists only in-frame clones, some missing. The profile shows 100,000 to 120,000 clones, 92% of them singletons. Source: peripheral blood, taken 28 days after the second AZD1222 dose. These receptors all come from an adult who received the AZD1222 COVID-19 vaccine.

In this sample, this clone turned up once. V usage is TRBV7-2 and J usage is TRBJ2-2, with a tentative D call TRBD1 (6 bases). Germline loops: CDR1 SGHTA, CDR2 FQGNSA. The CDR3 length is 15 residues. Trimming removed 3 bases at V and 5 bases at J, with 13 bases between. In DNA form, the CDR3 reads TGTGCCAGCAGCTTCATGGGGGCTAGGACCGGGGAGCTGTTTTTT. Amino acid sequence: CASSFMGARTGELFF.

This clone was detected only once. The chain couples TRBV11-2 to TRBJ2-5; D is unresolved. The ends were cut back, 5 bases at V and 1 base at J, with 2 bases in the middle. CDR1 is SGHAT, CDR2 FQNNGV, per germline. CDR3 length: 11 amino acids. CDR3 amino acids: CASSVQETQYF. In nucleotides, the CDR3 is TGTGCCAGCAGCGTCCAAGAGACCCAGTACTTC.

The chain recombines TRBV10-2 with TRBJ2-7, with 8 bases lining up with TRBD1. The J segment lost 3 bases and the V segment lost 4 bases, leaving 5 bases of the junction unmatched. The germline gives CDR1 WSHSY, CDR2 SAAADI. The CDR3 spans 14 residues. The CDR3 here is CASSVGGQGYEQYF. Here the CDR3 DNA reads TGCGCCAGCAGTGTGGGCGGACAGGGCTACGAGCAGTACTTC.